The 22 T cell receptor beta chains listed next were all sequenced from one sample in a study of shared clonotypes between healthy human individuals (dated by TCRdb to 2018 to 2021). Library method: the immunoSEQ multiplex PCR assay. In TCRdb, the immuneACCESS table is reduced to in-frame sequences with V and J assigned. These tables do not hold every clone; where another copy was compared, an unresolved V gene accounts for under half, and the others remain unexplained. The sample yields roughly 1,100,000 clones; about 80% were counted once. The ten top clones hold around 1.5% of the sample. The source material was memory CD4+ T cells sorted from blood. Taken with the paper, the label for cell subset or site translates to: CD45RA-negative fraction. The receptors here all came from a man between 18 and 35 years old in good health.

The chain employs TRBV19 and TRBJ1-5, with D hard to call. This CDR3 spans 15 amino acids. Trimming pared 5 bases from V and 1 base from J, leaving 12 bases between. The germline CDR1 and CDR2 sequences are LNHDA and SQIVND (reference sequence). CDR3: CASSARTGSNQPQHF. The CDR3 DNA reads TGTGCCAGTAGTGCGAGGACGGGAAGCAATCAGCCCCAGCATTTT.

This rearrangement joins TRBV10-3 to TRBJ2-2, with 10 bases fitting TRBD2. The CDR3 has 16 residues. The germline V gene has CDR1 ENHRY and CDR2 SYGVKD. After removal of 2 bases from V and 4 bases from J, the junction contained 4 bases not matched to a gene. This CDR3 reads CAISEPGLAATGELFF. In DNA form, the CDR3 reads TGTGCCATCAGTGAGCCCGGACTAGCGGCCACCGGGGAGCTGTTTTTT.

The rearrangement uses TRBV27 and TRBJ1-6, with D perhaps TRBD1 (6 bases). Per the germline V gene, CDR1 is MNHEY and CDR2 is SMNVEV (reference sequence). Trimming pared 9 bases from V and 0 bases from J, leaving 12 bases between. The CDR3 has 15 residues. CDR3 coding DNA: TGTGCCAGTGGACAGCCAGACTCCTATAATTCACCCCTCCACTTT. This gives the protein CASGQPDSYNSPLHF.

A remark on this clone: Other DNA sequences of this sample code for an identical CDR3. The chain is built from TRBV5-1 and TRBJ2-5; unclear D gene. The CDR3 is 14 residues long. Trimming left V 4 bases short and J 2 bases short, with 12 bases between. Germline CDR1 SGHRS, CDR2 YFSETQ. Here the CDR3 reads CASSLRLPQETQYF. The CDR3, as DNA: TGCGCCAGCAGCCTTAGACTGCCGCAAGAGACCCAGTACTTC. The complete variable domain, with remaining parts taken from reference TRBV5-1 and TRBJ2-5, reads KAGVTQTPRYLIKTRGQQVTLSCSPISGHRSVSWYQQTPGQGLQFLFEYFSETQRNKGNFPGRFSGRQFSNSRSEMNVSTLELGDSALYLCASSLRLPQETQYFGPGTRLLVL.

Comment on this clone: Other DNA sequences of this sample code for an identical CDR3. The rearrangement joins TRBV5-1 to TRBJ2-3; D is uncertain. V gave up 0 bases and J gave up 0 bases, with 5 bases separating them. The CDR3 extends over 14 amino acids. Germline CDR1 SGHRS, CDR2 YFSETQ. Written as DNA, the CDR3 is TGCGCCAGCAGCTTGGAAGGGAGCACAGATACGCAGTATTTT. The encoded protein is CASSLEGSTDTQYF.

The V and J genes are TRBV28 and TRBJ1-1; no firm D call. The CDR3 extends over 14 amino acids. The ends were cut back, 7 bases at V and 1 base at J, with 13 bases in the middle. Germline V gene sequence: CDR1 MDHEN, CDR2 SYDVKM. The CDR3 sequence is CASTWGNANTEAFF. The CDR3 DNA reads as TGTGCCAGCACTTGGGGAAATGCGAACACTGAAGCTTTCTTT.

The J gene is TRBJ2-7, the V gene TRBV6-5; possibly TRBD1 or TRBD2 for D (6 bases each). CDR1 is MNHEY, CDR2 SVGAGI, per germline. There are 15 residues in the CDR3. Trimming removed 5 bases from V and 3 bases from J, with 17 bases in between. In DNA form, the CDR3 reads TGTGCCAGCAGTCTGGGGGGCGCGGTCAACTACGAGCAGTACTTC. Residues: CASSLGGAVNYEQYF.

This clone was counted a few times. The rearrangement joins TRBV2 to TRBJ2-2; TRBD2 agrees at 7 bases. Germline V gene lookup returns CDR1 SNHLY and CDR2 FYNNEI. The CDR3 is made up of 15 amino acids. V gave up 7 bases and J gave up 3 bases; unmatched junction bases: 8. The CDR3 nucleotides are TGTGCCAGCAATGGGAGGGGTAGGGACACCGGGGAGCTGTTTTTT. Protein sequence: CASNGRGRDTGELFF.

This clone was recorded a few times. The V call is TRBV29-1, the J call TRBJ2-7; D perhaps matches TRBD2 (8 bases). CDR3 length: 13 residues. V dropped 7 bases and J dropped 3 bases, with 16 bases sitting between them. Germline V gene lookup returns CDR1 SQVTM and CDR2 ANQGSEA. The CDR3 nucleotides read TGCAGCGCTACGGGAGGGGGCGGCTACGAGCAGTACTTC. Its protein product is CSATGGGGYEQYF.

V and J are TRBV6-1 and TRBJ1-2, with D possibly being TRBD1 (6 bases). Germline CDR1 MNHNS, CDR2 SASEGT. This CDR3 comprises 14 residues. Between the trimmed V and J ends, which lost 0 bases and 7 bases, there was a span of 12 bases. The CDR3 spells CASSEATGRAGYTF. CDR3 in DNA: TGTGCCAGCAGTGAAGCCACAGGGAGGGCTGGCTACACCTTC.

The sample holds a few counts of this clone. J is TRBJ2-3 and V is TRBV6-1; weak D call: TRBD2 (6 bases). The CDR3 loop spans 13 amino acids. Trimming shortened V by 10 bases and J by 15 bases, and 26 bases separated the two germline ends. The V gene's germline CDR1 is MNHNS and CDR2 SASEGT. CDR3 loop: CATAGLTTIQGYF. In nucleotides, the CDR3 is TGTGCCACCGCGGGGCTTACTACGATTCAGGGATATTTT.

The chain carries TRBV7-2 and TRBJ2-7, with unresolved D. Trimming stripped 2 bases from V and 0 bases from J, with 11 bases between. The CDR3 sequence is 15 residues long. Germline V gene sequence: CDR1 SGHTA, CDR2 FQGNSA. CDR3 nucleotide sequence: TGTGCCAGCAGCTTATATTGGGGTAGCTCCTACGAGCAGTACTTC. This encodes CASSLYWGSSYEQYF.

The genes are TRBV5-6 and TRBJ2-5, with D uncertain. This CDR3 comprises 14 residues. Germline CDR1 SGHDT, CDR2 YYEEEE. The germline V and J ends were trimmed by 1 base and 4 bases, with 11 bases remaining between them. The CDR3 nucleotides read TGTGCCAGCAGCTTGAGGGCCGTGCGAGAGACCCAGTACTTC. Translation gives CASSLRAVRETQYF.

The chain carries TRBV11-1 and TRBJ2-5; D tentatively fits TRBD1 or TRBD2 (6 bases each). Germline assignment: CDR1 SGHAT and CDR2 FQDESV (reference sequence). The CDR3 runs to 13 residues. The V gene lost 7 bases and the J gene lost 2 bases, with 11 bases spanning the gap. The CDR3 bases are TGTGCCAGCACGGGGGACAAACAAGAGACCCAGTACTTC. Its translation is CASTGDKQETQYF.

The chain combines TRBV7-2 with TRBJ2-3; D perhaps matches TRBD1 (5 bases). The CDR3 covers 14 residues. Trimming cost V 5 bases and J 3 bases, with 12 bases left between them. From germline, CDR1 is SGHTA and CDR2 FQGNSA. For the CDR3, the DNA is TGTGCCAGCAGCAAAATTTCAGGGACAGATACGCAGTATTTT. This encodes CASSKISGTDTQYF.

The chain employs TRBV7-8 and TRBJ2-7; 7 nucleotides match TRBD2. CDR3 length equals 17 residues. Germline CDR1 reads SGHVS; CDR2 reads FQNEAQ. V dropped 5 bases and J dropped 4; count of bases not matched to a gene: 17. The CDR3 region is CASSRASGGSSGYEQYF. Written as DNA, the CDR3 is TGTGCCAGCAGCCGCGCCAGCGGCGGGAGTAGTGGGTACGAGCAGTACTTC.

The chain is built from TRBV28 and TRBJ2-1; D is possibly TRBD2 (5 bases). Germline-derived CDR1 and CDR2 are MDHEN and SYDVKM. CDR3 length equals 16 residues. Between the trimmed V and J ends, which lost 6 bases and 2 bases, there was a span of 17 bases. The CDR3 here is CASSLPGKPTYNEQFF. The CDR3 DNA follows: TGTGCCAGCAGCCTCCCGGGAAAACCTACCTACAATGAGCAGTTCTTC.

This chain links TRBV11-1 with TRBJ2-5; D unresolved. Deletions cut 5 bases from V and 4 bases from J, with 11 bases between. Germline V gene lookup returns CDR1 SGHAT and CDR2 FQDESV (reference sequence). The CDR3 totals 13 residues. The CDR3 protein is CASSLDTRETQYF. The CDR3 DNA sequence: TGTGCCAGCAGCCTCGACACGCGAGAGACCCAGTACTTC.

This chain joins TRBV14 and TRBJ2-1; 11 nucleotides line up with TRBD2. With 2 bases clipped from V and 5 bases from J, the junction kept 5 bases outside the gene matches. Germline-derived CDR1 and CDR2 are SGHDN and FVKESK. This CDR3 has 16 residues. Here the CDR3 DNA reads TGTGCCAGCAGCCAAATCCCGACTAGCGGGAACAATGAGCAGTTCTTC. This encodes CASSQIPTSGNNEQFF.

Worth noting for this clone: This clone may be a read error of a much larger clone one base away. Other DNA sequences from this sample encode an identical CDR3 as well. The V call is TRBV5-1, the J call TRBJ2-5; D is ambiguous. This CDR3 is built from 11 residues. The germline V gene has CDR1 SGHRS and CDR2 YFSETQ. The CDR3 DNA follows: TGCGCCAGCAGGTTGGAAGAGACCCAGTACTTC. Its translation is CASRLEETQYF.

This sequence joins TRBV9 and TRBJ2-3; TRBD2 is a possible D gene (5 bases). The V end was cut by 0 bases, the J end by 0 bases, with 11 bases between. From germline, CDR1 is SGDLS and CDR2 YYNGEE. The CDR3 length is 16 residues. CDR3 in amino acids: CASSVGLATSTDTQYF. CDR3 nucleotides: TGTGCCAGCAGCGTAGGTTTAGCGACTAGCACAGATACGCAGTATTTT.

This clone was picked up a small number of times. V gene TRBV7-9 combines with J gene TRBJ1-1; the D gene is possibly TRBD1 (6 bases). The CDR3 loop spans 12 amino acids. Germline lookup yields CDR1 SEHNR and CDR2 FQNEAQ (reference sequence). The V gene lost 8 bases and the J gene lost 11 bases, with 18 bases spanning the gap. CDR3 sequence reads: CASLGGGLNAFF. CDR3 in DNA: TGTGCCAGCCTTGGCGGGGGCCTCAACGCTTTCTTT.